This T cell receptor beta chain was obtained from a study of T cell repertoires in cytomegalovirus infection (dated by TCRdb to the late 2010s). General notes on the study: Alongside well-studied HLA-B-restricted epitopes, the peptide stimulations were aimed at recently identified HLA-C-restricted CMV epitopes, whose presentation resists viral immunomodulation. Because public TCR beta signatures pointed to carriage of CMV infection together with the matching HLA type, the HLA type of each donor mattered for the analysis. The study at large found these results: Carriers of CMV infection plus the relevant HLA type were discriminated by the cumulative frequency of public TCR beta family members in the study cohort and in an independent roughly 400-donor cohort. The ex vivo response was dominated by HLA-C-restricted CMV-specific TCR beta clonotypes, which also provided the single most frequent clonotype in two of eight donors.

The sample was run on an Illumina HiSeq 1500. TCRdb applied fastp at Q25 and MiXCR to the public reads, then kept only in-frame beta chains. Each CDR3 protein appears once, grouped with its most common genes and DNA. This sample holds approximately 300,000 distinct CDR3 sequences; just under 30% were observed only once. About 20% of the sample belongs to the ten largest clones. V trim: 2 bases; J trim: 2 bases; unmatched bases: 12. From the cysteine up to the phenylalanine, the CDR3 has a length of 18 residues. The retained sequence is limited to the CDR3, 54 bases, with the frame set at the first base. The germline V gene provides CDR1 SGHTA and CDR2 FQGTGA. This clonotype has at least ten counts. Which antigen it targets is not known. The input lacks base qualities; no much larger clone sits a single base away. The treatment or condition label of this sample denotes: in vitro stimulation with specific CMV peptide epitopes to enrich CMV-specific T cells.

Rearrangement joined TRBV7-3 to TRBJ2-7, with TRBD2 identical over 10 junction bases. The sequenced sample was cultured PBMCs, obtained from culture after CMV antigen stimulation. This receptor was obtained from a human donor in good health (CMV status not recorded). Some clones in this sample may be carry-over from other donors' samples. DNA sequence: TGTGCCAGCAGCTTAGTAGGTCCAACTAGCGGGGCTGCCTACGAGCAGTACTTC. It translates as CASSLVGPTSGAAYEQYF.